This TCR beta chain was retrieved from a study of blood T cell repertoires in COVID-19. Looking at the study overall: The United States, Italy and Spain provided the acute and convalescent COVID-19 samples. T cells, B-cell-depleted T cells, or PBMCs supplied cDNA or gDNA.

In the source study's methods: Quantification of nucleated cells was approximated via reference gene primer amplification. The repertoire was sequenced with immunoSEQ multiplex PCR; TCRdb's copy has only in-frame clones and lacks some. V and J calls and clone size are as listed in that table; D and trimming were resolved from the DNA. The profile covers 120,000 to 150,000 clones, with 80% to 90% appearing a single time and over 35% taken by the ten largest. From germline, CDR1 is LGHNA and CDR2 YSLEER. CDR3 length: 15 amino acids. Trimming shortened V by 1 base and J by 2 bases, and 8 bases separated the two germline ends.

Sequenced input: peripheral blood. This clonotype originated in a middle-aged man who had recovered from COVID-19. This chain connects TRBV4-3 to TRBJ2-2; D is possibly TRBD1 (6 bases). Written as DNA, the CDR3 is TGCGCCAGCAGCCAAGGGACAGCTAACACCGGGGAGCTGTTTTTT. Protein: CASSQGTANTGELFF.